What follows is one T cell receptor (beta chain) and its context. Sequenced by immunoSEQ multiplex PCR; TCRdb stores in-frame clones only, minus some. The sample lists more than 110,000 clones, 84% occurring once. Germline V lookup: CDR1 MNHNS, CDR2 SASEGT. V was trimmed by 4 bases and J by 3 bases, leaving 13 bases between them. The CDR3 runs to 14 residues. The data are from a study of cytomegalovirus exposure and HLA in healthy donors. Sequencing was done on a sample of PBMCs. V and J are TRBV6-1 and TRBJ2-7, with a weak D call TRBD1 (6 bases). This sequence originates from a woman aged 25 to 45 in good health and CMV-seronegative. The CDR3 here is CASSAGTSIYEQYF. The CDR3 DNA sequence: TGTGCCAGCAGTGCCGGGACATCTATCTACGAGCAGTACTTC.